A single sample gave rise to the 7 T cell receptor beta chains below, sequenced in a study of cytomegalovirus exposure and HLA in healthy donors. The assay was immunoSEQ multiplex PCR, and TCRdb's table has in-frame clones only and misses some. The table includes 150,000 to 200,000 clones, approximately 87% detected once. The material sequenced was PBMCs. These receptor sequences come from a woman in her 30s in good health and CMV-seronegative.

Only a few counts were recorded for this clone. The CDR3 nucleotides are TGTGCCAGCATGGAGACAGGAGCCTACGAGCAGTACTTC. It specifies CASMETGAYEQYF. V and J are TRBV27 and TRBJ2-7, with D perhaps TRBD1 (6 bases). The germline CDR1 and CDR2 sequences are MNHEY and SMNVEV (reference sequence). Trimming shortened V by 7 bases and J by 2 bases, and 12 bases separated the two germline ends. This CDR3 comprises 13 residues.

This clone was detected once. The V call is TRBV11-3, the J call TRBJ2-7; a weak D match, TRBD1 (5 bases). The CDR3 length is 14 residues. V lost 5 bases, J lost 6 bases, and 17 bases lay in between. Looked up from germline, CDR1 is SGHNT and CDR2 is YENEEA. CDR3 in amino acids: CASSLRGASREQYF. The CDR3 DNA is TGTGCCAGCAGCCTAAGGGGCGCCAGTCGCGAGCAGTACTTC.

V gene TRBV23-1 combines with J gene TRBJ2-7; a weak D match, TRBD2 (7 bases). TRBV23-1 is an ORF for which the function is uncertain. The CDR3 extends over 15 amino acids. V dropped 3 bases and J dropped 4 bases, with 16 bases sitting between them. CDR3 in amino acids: CASSHRGGGGYEQYF. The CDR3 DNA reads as TGCGCCAGCAGTCATCGCGGGGGCGGTGGTTACGAGCAGTACTTC.

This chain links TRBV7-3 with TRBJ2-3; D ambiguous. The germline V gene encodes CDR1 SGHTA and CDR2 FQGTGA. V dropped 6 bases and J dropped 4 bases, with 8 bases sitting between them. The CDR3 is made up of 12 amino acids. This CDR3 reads CASSKVADTQYF. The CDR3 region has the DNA TGTGCCAGCAGTAAAGTCGCAGATACGCAGTATTTT.

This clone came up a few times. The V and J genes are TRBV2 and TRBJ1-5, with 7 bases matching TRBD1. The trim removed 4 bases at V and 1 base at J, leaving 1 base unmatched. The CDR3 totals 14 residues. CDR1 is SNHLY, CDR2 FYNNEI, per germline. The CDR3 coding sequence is TGTGCCAGCAGTGGACAGGGAAGCAATCAGCCCCAGCATTTT. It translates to CASSGQGSNQPQHF.

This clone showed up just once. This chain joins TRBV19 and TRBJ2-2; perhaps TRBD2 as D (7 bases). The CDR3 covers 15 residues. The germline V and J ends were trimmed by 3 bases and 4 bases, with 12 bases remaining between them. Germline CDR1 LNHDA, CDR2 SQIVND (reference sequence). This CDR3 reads CASSIGGPGTGELFF. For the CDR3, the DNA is TGTGCCAGTAGTATCGGGGGGCCCGGCACCGGGGAGCTGTTTTTT.

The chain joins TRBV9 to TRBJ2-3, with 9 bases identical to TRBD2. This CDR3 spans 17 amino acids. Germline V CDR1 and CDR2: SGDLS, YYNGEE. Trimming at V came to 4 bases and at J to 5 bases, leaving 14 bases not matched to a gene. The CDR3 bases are TGTGCCAGCAGCATTACGACTAGCGGAAATGTTCAAGATACGCAGTATTTT. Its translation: CASSITTSGNVQDTQYF.